This T cell receptor beta chain was recorded in a study of blood T cell repertoires in COVID-19. The overall study: COVID-19 samples collected from the United States, Italy and Spain covered acute and convalescent phases.

Original handling: Reference gene primers were amplified, and this amplification served to estimate nucleated cell counts. Here immunoSEQ multiplex PCR was the method, and the copy in TCRdb shows in-frame clones only, minus some. V and J calls and clone size are as listed in that table; D and trimming were resolved from the DNA. The sample has about 20,000 clones, about 90% seen once; the top ten hold 11%. CDR1 is KGHSH, CDR2 LQKENI, per germline. This CDR3 contains 13 residues. V was trimmed by 2 bases and J by 4 bases, leaving 5 bases between them. The rearrangement links TRBV18 to TRBJ1-4; no clear D. The material sequenced was peripheral blood. This TCR was sampled from a human donor in a cohort sampled during active COVID-19. The CDR3, as DNA: TGTGCCAGCTCACCATCTTATAATGAAAAACTGTTTTTT. This gives the protein CASSPSYNEKLFF.